This T cell receptor beta chain was sequenced for a study of cytomegalovirus exposure and HLA in healthy donors. Germline V gene lookup returns CDR1 SGHVS and CDR2 FQNEAQ. The CDR3 totals 13 residues. Trimming took off 5 bases at V and 11 bases at J, with 18 bases between the two ends. This clone turned up a few times. Researchers ran the PCR with 60 Vbeta and 13 Jbeta primers. This table comes from immunoSEQ multiplex PCR, and its TCRdb copy is limited to in-frame clones, with some not included. Among 60,000 to 75,000 clones listed, less than 70% were seen once. The chain combines TRBV7-8 with TRBJ1-1; unclear D gene. This TCR was sampled from a woman aged 45-60 years in good health and CMV-seronegative. Sequencing was done on a sample of PBMCs. CDR3 DNA: TGTGCCAGCAGCACCGTGGACGGGGTAGAGGCTTTCTTT. Its protein product is CASSTVDGVEAFF.